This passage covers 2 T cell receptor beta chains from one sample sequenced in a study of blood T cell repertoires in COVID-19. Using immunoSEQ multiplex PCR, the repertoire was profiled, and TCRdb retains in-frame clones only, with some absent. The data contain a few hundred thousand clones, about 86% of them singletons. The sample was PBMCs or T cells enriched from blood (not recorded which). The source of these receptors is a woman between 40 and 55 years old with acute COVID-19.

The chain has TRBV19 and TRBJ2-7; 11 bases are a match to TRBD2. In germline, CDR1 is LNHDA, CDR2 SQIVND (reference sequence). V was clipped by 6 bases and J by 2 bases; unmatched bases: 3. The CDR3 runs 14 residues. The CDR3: CASRTSGNPYEQYF. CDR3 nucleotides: TGTGCCAGTAGGACTAGCGGGAATCCCTACGAGCAGTACTTC.

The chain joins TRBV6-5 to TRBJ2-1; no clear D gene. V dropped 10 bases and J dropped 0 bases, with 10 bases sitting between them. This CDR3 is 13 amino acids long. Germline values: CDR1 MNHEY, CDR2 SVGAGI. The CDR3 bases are TGTGCCACTTCGGAGTACTCCTACAATGAGCAGTTCTTC. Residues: CATSEYSYNEQFF.